The T cell receptor beta chain described here comes from a study of somatic mutations in cytotoxic T cells in rheumatoid arthritis. TCRdb's copy holds only in-frame clones and misses some; the assay was immunoSEQ multiplex PCR. The repertoire holds fewer than 15,000 clones, 90% to 95% seen once, with more than 15% in the top ten. J lost 6 bases, V lost 3 bases, and 11 bases had no gene match. CDR3 size: 16 residues. Germline CDR1 WSHSY, CDR2 SAAADI. The sequenced sample was CD4+ T cells sorted from blood. The rearrangement joins TRBV10-2 to TRBJ2-3, with 8 bases identical to TRBD2. This receptor was identified in a man between 65 and 85 years old with rheumatoid arthritis. The CDR3 DNA sequence: TGCGCCAGCAGTGACCGGGCGGGGGGACCAGCCGATACGCAGTATTTT. Its translation is CASSDRAGGPADTQYF.